A single sample gave rise to the 15 T cell receptor beta chains below, sequenced in a study of blood T cell repertoires in COVID-19. Profiling relied on immunoSEQ multiplex PCR, and the TCRdb table lists in-frame clones only, not all of them. The sample contains approximately 140,000 clones, 65% to 90% of which appear only once. The sequenced sample was peripheral blood. Receptors originate from a man between 65 and 79 years old with acute or convalescent COVID-19.

The chain uses TRBV28 and TRBJ1-3; D remains ambiguous. V gave up 7 bases and J gave up 0 bases, with 10 bases separating them. Germline V gives CDR1 MDHEN, CDR2 SYDVKM. The CDR3 runs 14 residues. CDR3 protein: CASNSPGSGNTIYF. CDR3 DNA sequence: TGTGCCAGCAATTCTCCAGGCTCTGGAAACACCATATATTTT.

This clone was counted at least ten times. J is TRBJ2-7 and V is TRBV5-6; possible D gene TRBD2, 6 bases. V gave up 6 bases and J gave up 0 bases, with 13 bases separating them. Germline V lookup: CDR1 SGHDT, CDR2 YYEEEE. CDR3 length: 14 amino acids. The CDR3 DNA is TGTGCCAGCACCCTTAGCGGTCCCTCCTACGAGCAGTACTTC. It is translated as CASTLSGPSYEQYF.

V and J are TRBV5-1 and TRBJ2-5; 13 nucleotides line up with TRBD2. This CDR3 is built from 16 residues. The germline gives CDR1 SGHRS, CDR2 YFSETQ. V shed 3 bases, J shed 4 bases, and the junction held 6 bases outside the gene matches. CDR3 amino acids: CASSSLLAGGGETQYF. Written as DNA, the CDR3 is TGCGCCAGCAGCTCATTACTAGCGGGAGGGGGAGAGACCCAGTACTTC.

The chain links TRBV7-2 to TRBJ2-3, with D possibly TRBD1 on 6 matching bases. This CDR3 has 15 residues. The germline V gene encodes CDR1 SGHTA and CDR2 FQGNSA. V was cut by 1 base and J by 2 bases, with 10 bases left in between. In DNA, the CDR3 is TGTGCCAGCAGCTTAGAGGGGGATTTCACAGATACGCAGTATTTT. The encoded protein is CASSLEGDFTDTQYF.

The rearrangement uses TRBV19 and TRBJ2-1, with 10 bases matching TRBD2. CDR1 is LNHDA, CDR2 SQIVND, per germline (reference sequence). V trimming: 0 bases; J trimming: 8 bases; junction bases outside the gene matches: 7. This CDR3 has 16 residues. CDR3 in amino acids: CASSIDITSGTHEQFF. As DNA, the CDR3 is TGTGCCAGTAGTATAGATATAACTAGCGGGACGCATGAGCAGTTCTTC.

The chain carries TRBV3-1 (or the pseudogene TRBV3-2) and TRBJ2-1, with 14 bases identical to TRBD2. This CDR3 is built from 17 residues. The germline V gene has CDR1 LGHDT and CDR2 YNNKEL (reference sequence). Trimming removed 4 bases from V and 10 bases from J; junction bases left unmatched: 12. The CDR3 here is CASSPRPRLAGGREQFF. The CDR3 coding sequence is TGTGCCAGCAGCCCCCGTCCTCGACTAGCGGGAGGGCGGGAGCAGTTCTTC.

The V gene is TRBV9, the J gene TRBJ2-7; D may be TRBD1 (6 bases). The CDR3 sequence is 15 residues long. Germline lookup yields CDR1 SGDLS and CDR2 YYNGEE. V lost 0 bases and J 3 bases, leaving 13 bases between the germline ends. The DNA for the CDR3 is TGTGCCAGCAGCGTAGGGGACAACCTACTCTACGAGCAGTACTTC. It codes for CASSVGDNLLYEQYF.

The rearrangement links TRBV19 to TRBJ1-1; D perhaps matches TRBD1 (6 bases). This CDR3 contains 17 residues. V was cut by 5 bases and J by 0 bases, with 19 bases left in between. Per germline, CDR1 LNHDA and CDR2 SQIVND (reference sequence). In DNA form, the CDR3 reads TGTGCCAGTAGTCCCGTAGGGATGGGACACGTGAACACTGAAGCTTTCTTT. It specifies CASSPVGMGHVNTEAFF. The whole variable domain, remainder taken from reference TRBV19 and TRBJ1-1, is DGGITQSPKYLFRKEGQNVTLSCEQNLNHDAMYWYRQDPGQGLRLIYYSQIVNDFQKGDIAEGYSVSREKKESFPLTVTSAQKNPTAFYLCASSPVGMGHVNTEAFFGQGTRLTVV.

This chain links TRBV20-1 with TRBJ1-6; TRBD1 is a possible D gene (5 bases). This CDR3 has 14 residues. The V gene's germline CDR1 is DFQATT and CDR2 SNEGSKA (reference sequence). V was pared by 3 bases and J by 7 bases, with 13 bases between. CDR3 in DNA: TGCAGTGCTAGTCGGGGGGAAGCGAATTCACCCCTCCACTTT. Amino acid sequence: CSASRGEANSPLHF.

The rearrangement joins TRBV11-2 to TRBJ2-7; 8 nucleotides match TRBD1. The CDR3 sequence is 15 residues long. Looked up from germline, CDR1 is SGHAT and CDR2 is FQNNGV. V trimming: 3 bases; J trimming: 1 base; junction bases outside the gene matches: 5. This chain's CDR3 is CASSFTTGESYEQYF. CDR3 nucleotide sequence: TGTGCCAGCAGCTTTACGACAGGGGAGTCCTACGAGCAGTACTTC.

The chain carries TRBV5-4 and TRBJ1-5, with 8 nucleotides matching TRBD1. V gave up 4 bases and J gave up 2 bases; unmatched junction bases: 5. The germline V gene has CDR1 SGHNT and CDR2 YYREEE (reference sequence). CDR3 length: 15 residues. As DNA, the CDR3 is TGTGCCAGCAGCAAAGACAGGGGTGGCAATCAGCCCCAGCATTTT. Amino acid sequence: CASSKDRGGNQPQHF.

The rearrangement uses TRBV5-1 and TRBJ2-7; 11 bases map to TRBD2. The CDR3 totals 16 residues. V was clipped by 1 base and J by 1 base; unmatched bases: 4. Germline CDR1 reads SGHRS; CDR2 reads YFSETQ. The CDR3 loop reads CASSLSTSGISYEQYF. Written as DNA, the CDR3 is TGCGCCAGCAGCTTGTCGACTAGCGGGATATCCTACGAGCAGTACTTC.

The chain couples TRBV5-1 to TRBJ2-3, with unresolved D. The CDR3 extends over 14 amino acids. V lost 0 bases, J lost 7 bases, and 12 bases lay in between. Per the germline V gene, CDR1 is SGHRS and CDR2 is YFSETQ. The CDR3 DNA sequence: TGCGCCAGCAGCTTGGGTGTAGCCCCAAATACGCAGTATTTT. It codes for CASSLGVAPNTQYF.

As DNA, the CDR3 is TGCGCCAGCAGCCTGGACAGTCTTGAAGAGACCCAGTACTTC. It encodes CASSLDSLEETQYF. The chain carries TRBV5-1 and TRBJ2-5, with D possibly matching TRBD1 (6 bases). V lost 4 bases, J lost 3 bases, and 13 bases lay in between. There are 14 residues in the CDR3. From germline, CDR1 is SGHRS and CDR2 YFSETQ.

As concerns this clone: Other DNA sequences from this sample encode an identical CDR3 as well. The chain couples TRBV20-1 to TRBJ2-1; D may be TRBD2 (6 bases). V lost 6 bases and J 8 bases, leaving 11 bases between the germline ends. Germline lookup yields CDR1 DFQATT and CDR2 SNEGSKA (reference sequence). There are 11 residues in the CDR3. CDR3 protein: CSASTSYEQFF. For the CDR3, the DNA is TGCAGTGCCAGTACTAGCTATGAGCAGTTCTTC.